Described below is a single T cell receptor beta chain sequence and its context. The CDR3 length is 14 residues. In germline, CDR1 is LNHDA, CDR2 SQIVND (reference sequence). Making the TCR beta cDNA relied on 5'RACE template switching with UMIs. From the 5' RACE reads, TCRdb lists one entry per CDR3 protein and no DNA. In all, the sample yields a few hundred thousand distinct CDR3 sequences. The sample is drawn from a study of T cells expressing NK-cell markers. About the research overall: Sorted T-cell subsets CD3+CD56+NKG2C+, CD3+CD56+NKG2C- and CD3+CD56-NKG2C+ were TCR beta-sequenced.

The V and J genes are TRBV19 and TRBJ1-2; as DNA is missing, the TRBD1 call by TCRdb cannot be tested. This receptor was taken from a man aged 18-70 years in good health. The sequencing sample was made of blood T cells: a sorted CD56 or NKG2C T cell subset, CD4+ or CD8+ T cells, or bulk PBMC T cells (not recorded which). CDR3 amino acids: CASSIQGTYYGYTF.